The 10 T cell receptor beta chains below all came from one sample that was sequenced in a study of cytomegalovirus exposure and HLA in healthy donors. Assay used: immunoSEQ multiplex PCR; TCRdb lists only in-frame clones, some missing. Of 150,000 to 200,000 clones in the sample, around nine tenths are singletons; the top ten hold roughly 1.4%. The sample was PBMCs. These TCRs come from a woman in her thirties in good health and CMV-seronegative.

This sequence joins TRBV15 and TRBJ2-6, with 10 bases that match TRBD1. J gave up 4 bases and V 3 bases, and 12 bases lay outside the gene matches. Germline CDR1 LNHNV, CDR2 YYDKDF (reference sequence). This CDR3 comprises 19 residues. The CDR3 nucleotides are TGTGCCACCAGCAGGGACTCGGGGACAGGGGTATCCGGGGCCAACGTCCTGACTTTC. Translation gives CATSRDSGTGVSGANVLTF. The entire variable domain, with the rest obtained from reference TRBV15 and TRBJ2-6, is as follows: DAMVIQNPRYQVTQFGKPVTLSCSQTLNHNVMYWYQQKSSQAPKLLFHYYDKDFNNEADTPDNFQSRRPNTSFCFLDIRSPGLGDTAMYLCATSRDSGTGVSGANVLTFGAGSRLTVL.

This chain links TRBV9 with TRBJ1-1; no definite D call. Germline V lookup: CDR1 SGDLS, CDR2 YYNGEE. CDR3 length equals 15 residues. The V end was cut by 0 bases, the J end by 0 bases, with 9 bases between. CDR3 in DNA: TGTGCCAGCAGCGTAGCACAGCTCATGAACACTGAAGCTTTCTTT. As protein: CASSVAQLMNTEAFF.

The gene calls are TRBV27 and TRBJ2-7; 7 bases align to TRBD2. V dropped 5 bases and J dropped 0; count of bases not matched to a gene: 1. From germline, CDR1 is MNHEY and CDR2 SMNVEV (reference sequence). The CDR3 extends over 13 amino acids. CDR3 protein: CASSGGGSYEQYF. Here the CDR3 DNA reads TGTGCCAGCAGTGGCGGGGGCTCCTACGAGCAGTACTTC.

V is TRBV5-1 and J is TRBJ1-4; TRBD1 might be the D (5 bases). This CDR3 region has 15 residues. In germline, CDR1 is SGHRS, CDR2 YFSETQ. Trimming removed 0 bases from V and 0 bases from J, with 6 bases in between. CDR3 coding DNA: TGCGCCAGCAGCTTGGCAGGGCCAACTAATGAAAAACTGTTTTTT. This gives the protein CASSLAGPTNEKLFF.

This clone was counted a few times. The rearrangement links TRBV2 to TRBJ2-2; no firm D call. Germline assignment: CDR1 SNHLY and CDR2 FYNNEI. Deletions cut 3 bases from V and 3 bases from J, with 11 bases between. There are 15 residues in the CDR3. DNA for the CDR3: TGTGCCAGCAGTGAGAAAGCCTCCTACACCGGGGAGCTGTTTTTT. Protein sequence: CASSEKASYTGELFF.

This clone showed up just once. The chain links TRBV29-1 to TRBJ2-1; 9 bases are a match to TRBD2. The CDR3 runs 17 residues. V shed 4 bases, J shed 6 bases, and the junction held 16 bases outside the gene matches. Germline lookup yields CDR1 SQVTM and CDR2 ANQGSEA. This CDR3 is CSVGSTGGGALGNEQFF. CDR3 coding DNA: TGCAGCGTTGGGTCCACTGGCGGGGGGGCTTTAGGCAATGAGCAGTTCTTC.

Remarks on this clone: Other DNA sequences in the sample encode the same CDR3. This rearrangement joins TRBV5-1 to TRBJ1-1, with D unresolved. Trimming stripped 1 base from V and 4 bases from J, with 8 bases between. This CDR3 contains 13 residues. Germline V gene data show CDR1 as SGHRS and CDR2 as YFSETQ. CDR3 coding DNA: TGCGCCAGCAGCTTGCGGGGTTCCACTGAAGCTTTCTTT. Its translation: CASSLRGSTEAFF.

The chain is built from TRBV5-8 and TRBJ1-1; D not resolved. Germline CDR1 and CDR2: SGHTS and YDEGEE. The CDR3 covers 14 residues. V was cut by 4 bases and J by 14 bases, with 24 bases left in between. The CDR3, as DNA: TGTGCCAGCAGCCCGCGGGGAGGGATCAGTTCAGGATTCTTT. Its protein product is CASSPRGGISSGFF.

CDR3 DNA sequence: TGTGCCAGCAGTGTTGACGGAGGCGGTCAGCCCCAGCATTTT. This encodes CASSVDGGGQPQHF. The rearrangement uses TRBV2 and TRBJ1-5, with D uncertain. The germline gives CDR1 SNHLY, CDR2 FYNNEI. V dropped 4 bases and J dropped 6 bases, with 13 bases sitting between them. CDR3 length: 14 amino acids.

The chain recombines TRBV9 with TRBJ2-7, with D hard to call. The CDR3 length is 10 residues. Trimming removed 7 bases from V and 4 bases from J, with 6 bases in between. Germline V gene lookup returns CDR1 SGDLS and CDR2 YYNGEE. CDR3 DNA sequence: TGTGCCAGCCCTCAGTACGAGCAGTACTTC. Protein: CASPQYEQYF.